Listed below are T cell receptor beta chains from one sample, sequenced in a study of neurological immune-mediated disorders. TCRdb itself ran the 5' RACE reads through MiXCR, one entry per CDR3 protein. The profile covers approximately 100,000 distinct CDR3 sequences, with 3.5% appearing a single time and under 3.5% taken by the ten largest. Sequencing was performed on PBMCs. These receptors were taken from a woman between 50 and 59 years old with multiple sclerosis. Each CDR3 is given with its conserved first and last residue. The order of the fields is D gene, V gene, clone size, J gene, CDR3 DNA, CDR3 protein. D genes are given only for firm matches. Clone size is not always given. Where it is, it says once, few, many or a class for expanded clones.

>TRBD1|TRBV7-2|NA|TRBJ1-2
TGTGCCAGCAGCCCAGGGGGGGGCAGAACCTACTATGGCTACACCTTC
CASSPGGGRTYYGYTF
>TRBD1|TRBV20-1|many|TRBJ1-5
TGCAGTGCTATTTACGACAGGGGGAATAGCAATCAGCCCCAGCATTTT
CSAIYDRGNSNQPQHF
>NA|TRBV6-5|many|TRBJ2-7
TGTGCCAGCAGAAACGAGCAGTACTTC
CASRNEQYF
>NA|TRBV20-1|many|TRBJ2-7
TGCAGTGCTAGGGGCGATCACTCCTACGAGCAGTACTTC
CSARGDHSYEQYF
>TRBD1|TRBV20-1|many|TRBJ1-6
TGCAGTGCTAGAACGACAGGGGCCTTGAGCTCACCCCTCCACTTT
CSARTTGALSSPLHF
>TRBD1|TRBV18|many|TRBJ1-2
TGTGCCAGCTCACCACTCTCCGTCCCAGGGGGGTTGAGTGGCTACACCTTC
CASSPLSVPGGLSGYTF
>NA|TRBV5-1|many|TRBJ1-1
TGCGCCAGCAGCTTGCAGGGGAGCACTGAAGCTTTCTTT
CASSLQGSTEAFF
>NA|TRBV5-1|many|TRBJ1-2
TGCGCCAGCAGCTTGACCCCCAGGGAAGGTGGCTATGGCTACACCTTC
CASSLTPREGGYGYTF
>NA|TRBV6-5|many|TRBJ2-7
TGTGCCAGCAGTTTTCGGCAGGACACCTACGAGCAGTACTTC
CASSFRQDTYEQYF
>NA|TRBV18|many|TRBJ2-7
TGTGCCAGCTCACCGAACCGACCCTACGAGCAGTACTTC
CASSPNRPYEQYF